The clone carrying this T cell receptor (beta chain) occurred a few times. The sample belongs to a study of human T cells and chemical hapten exposure. Study at large: The patient population, which was mostly female, had alopecia areata, totalis or universalis.

Specified time point: patch test 1, 2 weeks after DPC sensitization. Treatment in this sample: therapeutic diphenylcyclopropenone sensitization with weekly scalp DPC. The authors extracted total RNA from unfractionated whole blood. The CDR3 is 15 amino acids. The V end lost 6 bases, the J end lost 0 bases, and 13 bases lay between the germline ends. Germline V gives CDR1 SNHLY, CDR2 FYNNEI. Using its own MiXCR run on the RACE reads, TCRdb lists one record per CDR3 protein. The top ten hold 9.1% of the sample, which has approximately 34,000 distinct CDR3 sequences, 5.5% to 8% seen once. This rearrangement joins TRBV2 to TRBJ2-3, with D perhaps matching TRBD1 (6 bases). The clonotype comes from a woman in her twenties or thirties with alopecia areata. Some clones in this sample may be carry-over from other donors' samples. The starting material was whole blood, obtained in connection with sensitization to the hapten diphenylcyclopropenone (DPC). CDR3 in amino acids: CASSGQSSSTDTQYF. The CDR3 DNA sequence: TGTGCCAGCAGCGGACAGTCCTCTAGCACAGATACGCAGTATTTT.